These T cell receptor beta chains were read from a single sample in a study of a mutant IDH1 vaccine in newly diagnosed glioma. These receptors have no known antigen. The data were produced by immunoSEQ multiplex PCR, yet TCRdb's version contains in-frame clones alone and is incomplete. The table records tens of thousands of clones, 84% of them present only once. The source material was PBMCs, sampled from a glioma patient whose treatment included an IDH1 peptide vaccine. The origin of the receptors is a man in his forties with glioma. Both conserved end residues are part of each CDR3. A D gene is named only where the DNA matches it firmly. Clone size is shown for a subset of rows, as once, few, many or a class of expanded clone.

>TRBJ1-1|TRBV6-4|.|.
CASRRDGGGTEAFF
TGTGCCAGCAGACGGGACGGGGGTGGCACTGAAGCTTTCTTT
>TRBJ1-1|TRBV5-1|few|.
CASSKLGGRDTEAFF
TGCGCCAGCAGCAAGCTTGGTGGGAGGGACACTGAAGCTTTCTTT
>TRBJ1-5|TRBV9|.|TRBD1
CASSRQGSNQPQHF
TGTGCCAGCAGCAGACAGGGCTCCAATCAGCCCCAGCATTTT
>TRBJ2-7|TRBV2|.|.
CASTPLGGAKSYEQYF
TGTGCCAGCACTCCTTTGGGGGGAGCCAAGTCCTACGAGCAGTACTTC
>TRBJ2-1|TRBV5-1|.|TRBD2
CASSFFGRAGNEQFF
TGCGCCAGCAGCTTCTTCGGGAGGGCCGGTAATGAGCAGTTCTTC
>TRBJ2-5|TRBV28|.|.
CASSYIRGGRETQYF
TGTGCCAGCAGTTACATCAGGGGTGGGAGGGAGACCCAGTACTTC
>TRBJ2-6|TRBV15|.|.
CATSRRGSGANVLTF
TGTGCCACCAGCAGGAGGGGTTCGGGGGCCAACGTCCTGACTTTC
>TRBJ2-7|TRBV19|.|.
CASSRKGGGFTDEQYF
TGTGCCAGTAGTAGAAAGGGGGGCGGATTCACCGACGAGCAGTACTTC
>TRBJ2-7|TRBV7-2|.|.
CASSFFSGAYEQYF
TGTGCCAGCAGCTTCTTTAGCGGTGCCTACGAGCAGTACTTC
>TRBJ1-1|TRBV2|.|TRBD1
CASRNMRDRAMNTEAFF
TGTGCCAGCAGAAACATGCGGGACAGAGCTATGAACACTGAAGCTTTCTTT
>TRBJ2-3|TRBV7-2|once|.
CASSSEVTDTQYF
TGTGCCAGCAGCTCAGAGGTCACAGATACGCAGTATTTT
>TRBJ2-5|TRBV6-5|.|.
CASSSQGISEQETQYF
TGTGCCAGCAGTTCCCAAGGCATTAGCGAACAAGAGACCCAGTACTTC
>TRBJ1-5|TRBV11-2|.|.
CASSLDRTDQPQHF
TGTGCCAGCAGCTTAGATAGGACCGACCAGCCCCAGCATTTT
>TRBJ1-4|TRBV18|.|.
CASSPRDNEKLFF
TGTGCCAGCTCACCCAGGGATAATGAAAAACTGTTTTTT
>TRBJ1-3|TRBV28|.|.
CASSASDGMGDTIYF
TGTGCCAGCAGTGCCTCGGACGGGATGGGAGACACCATATATTTT